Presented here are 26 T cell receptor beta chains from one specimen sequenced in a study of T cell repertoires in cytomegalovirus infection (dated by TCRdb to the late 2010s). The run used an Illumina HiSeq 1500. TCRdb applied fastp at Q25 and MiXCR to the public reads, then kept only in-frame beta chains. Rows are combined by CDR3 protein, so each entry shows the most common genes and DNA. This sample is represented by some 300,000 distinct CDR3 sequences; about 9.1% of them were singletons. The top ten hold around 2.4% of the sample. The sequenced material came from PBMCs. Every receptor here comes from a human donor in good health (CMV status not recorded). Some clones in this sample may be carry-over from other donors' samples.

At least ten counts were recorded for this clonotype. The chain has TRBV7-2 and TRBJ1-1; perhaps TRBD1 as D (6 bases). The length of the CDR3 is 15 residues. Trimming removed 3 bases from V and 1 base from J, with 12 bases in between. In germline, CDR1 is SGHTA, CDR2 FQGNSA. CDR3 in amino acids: CASSFSGQKNTEAFF. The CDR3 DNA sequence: TGTGCCAGCAGCTTTTCTGGACAGAAGAACACTGAAGCTTTCTTT.

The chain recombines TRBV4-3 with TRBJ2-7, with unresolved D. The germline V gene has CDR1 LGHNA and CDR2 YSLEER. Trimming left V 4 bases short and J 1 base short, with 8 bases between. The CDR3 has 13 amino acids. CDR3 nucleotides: TGCGCCAGCAGCCCCAAGCAGTCCTACGAGCAGTACGTC. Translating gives CASSPKQSYEQYV.

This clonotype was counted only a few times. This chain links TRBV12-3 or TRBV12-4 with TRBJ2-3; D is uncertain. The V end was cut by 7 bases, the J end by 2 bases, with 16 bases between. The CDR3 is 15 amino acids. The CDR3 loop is CASTGGRKVTDTQYF. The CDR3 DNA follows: TGTGCCAGCACCGGTGGGCGGAAAGTCACAGATACGCAGTATTTT.

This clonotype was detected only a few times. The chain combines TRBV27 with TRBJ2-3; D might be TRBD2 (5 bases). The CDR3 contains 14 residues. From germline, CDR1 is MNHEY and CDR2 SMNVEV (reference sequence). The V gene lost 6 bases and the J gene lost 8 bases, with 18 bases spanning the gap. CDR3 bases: TGTGCCAGCAGACGGGGAAGTACATGGATTACGCAGTATTTT. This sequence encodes CASRRGSTWITQYF.

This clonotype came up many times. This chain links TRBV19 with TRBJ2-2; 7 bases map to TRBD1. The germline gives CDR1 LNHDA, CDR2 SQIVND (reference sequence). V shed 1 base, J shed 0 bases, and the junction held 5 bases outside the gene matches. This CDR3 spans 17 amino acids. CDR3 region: CASSIARTGANTGELFF. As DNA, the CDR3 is TGTGCCAGTAGTATAGCTAGGACAGGTGCGAACACCGGGGAGCTGTTTTTT.

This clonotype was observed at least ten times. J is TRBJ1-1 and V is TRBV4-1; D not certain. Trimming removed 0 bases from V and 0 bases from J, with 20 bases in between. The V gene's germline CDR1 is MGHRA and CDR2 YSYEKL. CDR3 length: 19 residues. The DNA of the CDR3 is TGCGCCAGCAGCCAAGATAAACGGGTCATAAGTCAGTTGAACACTGAAGCTTTCTTT. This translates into CASSQDKRVISQLNTEAFF.

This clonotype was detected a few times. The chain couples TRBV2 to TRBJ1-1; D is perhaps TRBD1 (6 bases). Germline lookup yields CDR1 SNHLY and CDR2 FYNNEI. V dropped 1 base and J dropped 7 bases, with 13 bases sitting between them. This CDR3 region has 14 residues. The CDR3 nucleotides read TGTGCCAGCAGTGAAGGGGGGCCTCGTATTGAAGCTTTCTTT. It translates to CASSEGGPRIEAFF.

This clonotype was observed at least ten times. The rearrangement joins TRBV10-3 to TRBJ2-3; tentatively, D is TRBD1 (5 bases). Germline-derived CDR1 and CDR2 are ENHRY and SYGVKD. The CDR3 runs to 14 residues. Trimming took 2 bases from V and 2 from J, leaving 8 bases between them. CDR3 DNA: TGTGCCATCAGTGAGGACAGTAACACAGATACGCAGTATTTT. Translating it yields CAISEDSNTDTQYF.

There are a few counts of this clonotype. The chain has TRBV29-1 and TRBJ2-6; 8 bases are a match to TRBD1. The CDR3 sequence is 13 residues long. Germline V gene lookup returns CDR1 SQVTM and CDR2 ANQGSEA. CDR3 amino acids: CSGSGGSGNVLTF. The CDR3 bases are TGCAGTGGATCAGGGGGCTCGGGCAACGTCCTGACTTTC.

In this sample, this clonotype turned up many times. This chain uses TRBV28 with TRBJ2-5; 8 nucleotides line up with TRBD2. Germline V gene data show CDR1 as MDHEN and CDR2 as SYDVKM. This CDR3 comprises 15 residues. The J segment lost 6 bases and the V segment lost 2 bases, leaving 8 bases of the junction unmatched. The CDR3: CASSLVRGGYQTQYF. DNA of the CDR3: TGTGCCAGCAGTTTAGTCCGGGGGGGCTACCAGACCCAGTACTTC.

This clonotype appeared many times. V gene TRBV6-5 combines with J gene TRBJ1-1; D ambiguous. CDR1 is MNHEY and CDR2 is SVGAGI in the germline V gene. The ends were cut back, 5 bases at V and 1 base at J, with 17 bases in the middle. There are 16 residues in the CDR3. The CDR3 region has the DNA TGTGCCAGCAGTATCTTGGGGAGCACACCGAACACTGAAGCTTTCTTT. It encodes CASSILGSTPNTEAFF.

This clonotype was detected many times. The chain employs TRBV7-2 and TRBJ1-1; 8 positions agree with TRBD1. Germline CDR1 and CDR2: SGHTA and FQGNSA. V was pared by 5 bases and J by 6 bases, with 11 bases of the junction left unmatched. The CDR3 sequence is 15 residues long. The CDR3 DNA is TGTGCCAGCAGCCCCGTGGGGACAGGAGTTTCTGAAGCTTTCTTT. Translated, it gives CASSPVGTGVSEAFF.

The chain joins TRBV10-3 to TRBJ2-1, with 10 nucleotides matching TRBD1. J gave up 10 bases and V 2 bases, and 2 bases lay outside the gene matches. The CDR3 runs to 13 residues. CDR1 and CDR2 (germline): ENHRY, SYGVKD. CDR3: CAISEGTGDEQFF. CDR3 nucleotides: TGTGCCATCAGTGAGGGGACAGGGGACGAGCAGTTCTTC.

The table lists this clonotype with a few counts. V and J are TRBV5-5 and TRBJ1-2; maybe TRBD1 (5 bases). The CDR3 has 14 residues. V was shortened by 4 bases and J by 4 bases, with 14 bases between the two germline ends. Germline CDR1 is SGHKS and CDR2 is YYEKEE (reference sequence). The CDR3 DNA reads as TGTGCCAGCAGCACCGCTCAACAGGTCTATGGCTACACCTTC. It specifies CASSTAQQVYGYTF.

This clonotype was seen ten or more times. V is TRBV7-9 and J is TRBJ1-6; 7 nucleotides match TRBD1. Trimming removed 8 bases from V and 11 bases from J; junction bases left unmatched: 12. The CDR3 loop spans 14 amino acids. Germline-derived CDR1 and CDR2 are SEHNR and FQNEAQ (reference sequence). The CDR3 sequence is CASGRDSSATPLHF. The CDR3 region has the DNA TGTGCCAGCGGAAGGGACAGTTCGGCGACACCCCTCCACTTT.

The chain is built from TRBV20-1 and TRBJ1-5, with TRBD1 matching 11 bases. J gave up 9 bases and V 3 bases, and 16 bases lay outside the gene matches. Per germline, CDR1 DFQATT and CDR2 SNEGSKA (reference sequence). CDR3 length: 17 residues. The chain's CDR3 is CSARISDRGLGLRPQHF. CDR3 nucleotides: TGCAGTGCTAGGATATCGGACAGGGGGCTAGGGCTCCGGCCCCAGCATTTT.

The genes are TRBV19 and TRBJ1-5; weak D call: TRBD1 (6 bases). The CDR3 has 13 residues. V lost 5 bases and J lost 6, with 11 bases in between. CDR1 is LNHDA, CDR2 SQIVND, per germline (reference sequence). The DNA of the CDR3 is TGTGCCAGTAGTGACAGGATTGGTCAGCCCCAGCATTTT. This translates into CASSDRIGQPQHF.

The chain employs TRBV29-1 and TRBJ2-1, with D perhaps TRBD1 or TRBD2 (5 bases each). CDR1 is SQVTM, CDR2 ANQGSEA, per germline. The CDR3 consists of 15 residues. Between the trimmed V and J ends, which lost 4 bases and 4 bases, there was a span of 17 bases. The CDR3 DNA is TGCAGCGTTGCGCGCGGGCAGGGCCCGTACAATGAGCAGTTCTTC. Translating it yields CSVARGQGPYNEQFF.

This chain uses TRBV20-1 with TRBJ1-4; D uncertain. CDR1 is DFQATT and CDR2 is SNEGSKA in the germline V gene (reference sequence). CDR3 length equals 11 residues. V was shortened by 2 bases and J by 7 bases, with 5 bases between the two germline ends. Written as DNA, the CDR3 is TGCAGTGCTAGAAGGGCTGAAAAACTGTTTTTT. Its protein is CSARRAEKLFF.

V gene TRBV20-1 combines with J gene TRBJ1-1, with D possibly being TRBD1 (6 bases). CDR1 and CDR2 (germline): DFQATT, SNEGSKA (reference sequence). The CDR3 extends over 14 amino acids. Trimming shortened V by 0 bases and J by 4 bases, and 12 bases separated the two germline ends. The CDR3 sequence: CSARESNRATEAFF. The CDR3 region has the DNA TGCAGTGCTAGAGAATCGAACAGGGCCACTGAAGCTTTCTTT.

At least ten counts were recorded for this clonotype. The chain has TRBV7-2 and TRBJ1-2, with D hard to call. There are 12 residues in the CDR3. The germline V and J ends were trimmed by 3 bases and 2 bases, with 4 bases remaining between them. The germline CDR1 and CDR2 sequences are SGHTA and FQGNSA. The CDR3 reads CASSFVNYGYTF. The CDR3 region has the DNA TGTGCCAGCAGCTTCGTCAACTATGGCTACACCTTC. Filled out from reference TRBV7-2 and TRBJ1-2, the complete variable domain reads GAGVSQSPSNKVTEKGKDVELRCDPISGHTALYWYRQSLGQGLEFLIYFQGNSAPDKSGLPSDRFSAERTGGSVSTLTIQRTQQEDSAVYLCASSFVNYGYTFGSGTRLTVV.

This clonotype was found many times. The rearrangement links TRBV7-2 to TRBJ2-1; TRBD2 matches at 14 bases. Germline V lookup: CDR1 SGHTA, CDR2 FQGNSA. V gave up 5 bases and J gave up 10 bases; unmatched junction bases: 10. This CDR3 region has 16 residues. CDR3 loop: CASSRTSGGPGLEQFF. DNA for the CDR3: TGTGCCAGCAGCCGGACTAGCGGGGGGCCAGGGCTGGAGCAGTTCTTC.

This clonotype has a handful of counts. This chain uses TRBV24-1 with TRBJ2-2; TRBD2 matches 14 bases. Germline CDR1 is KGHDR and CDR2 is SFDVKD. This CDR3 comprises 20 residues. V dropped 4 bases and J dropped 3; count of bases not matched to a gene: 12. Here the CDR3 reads CATSDRSTSGGAPDTGELFF. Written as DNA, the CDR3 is TGTGCCACCAGTGACCGATCGACTAGCGGGGGGGCCCCGGACACCGGGGAGCTGTTTTTT.

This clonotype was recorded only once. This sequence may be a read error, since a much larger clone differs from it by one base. CDR3 amino acids: CSVGIGGSRETQHF. Written as DNA, the CDR3 is TGCAGCGTTGGCATCGGGGGGTCCAGGGAGACCCAGCACTTC. The chain joins TRBV29-1 to TRBJ2-5; TRBD2 matches 7 bases. CDR1 SQVTM and CDR2 ANQGSEA come from the germline V gene. The CDR3 runs 14 residues.

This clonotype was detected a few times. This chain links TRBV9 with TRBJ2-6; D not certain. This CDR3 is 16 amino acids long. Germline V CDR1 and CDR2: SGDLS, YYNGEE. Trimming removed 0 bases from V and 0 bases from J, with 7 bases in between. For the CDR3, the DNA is TGTGCCAGCAGCGTAGTCAGGAGCTCTGGGGCCAACGTCCTGACTTTC. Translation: CASSVVRSSGANVLTF.

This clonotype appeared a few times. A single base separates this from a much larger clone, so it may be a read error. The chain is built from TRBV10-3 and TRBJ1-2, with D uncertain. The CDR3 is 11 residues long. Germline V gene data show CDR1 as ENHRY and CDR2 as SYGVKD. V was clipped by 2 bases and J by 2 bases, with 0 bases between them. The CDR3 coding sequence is TGTGCCATCAGTGAGAACTATGGCTACACCTTC. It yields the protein CAISENYGYTF.